This T cell receptor beta chain emerged from a study of blood T cell repertoires in COVID-19. Background on the study: Spain, Italy and the United States supplied samples that represented acute and convalescent COVID-19. T cells, B-cell-depleted T cells, or PBMCs provided the cDNA or gDNA that served as material.

Germline values: CDR1 MDHEN, CDR2 SYDVKM. This CDR3 is 13 amino acids long. Trimming took 3 bases from V and 2 from J, leaving 8 bases between them. Authors' analysis steps: Amplifying reference gene primers gave estimates of nucleated cell counts. TCRdb keeps only in-frame clones here, not all; method: immunoSEQ multiplex PCR. V, J and clone size are taken as reported in that table, and D and trimming were inferred from the DNA itself. This sample has 200,000 to 250,000 clones, with about 80% found just once. The TCR originated in a man between 25 and 39 years old who had recovered from COVID-19. The chain carries TRBV28 and TRBJ2-7, with D perhaps matching TRBD2 (6 bases). What was sequenced was peripheral blood. Here the CDR3 DNA reads TGTGCCAGCAGTTTCGGACTAACCTACGAGCAGTACGTC. Amino acids: CASSFGLTYEQYV.